The clone carrying this TCR beta chain showed up just a few times. These data are taken from a study of T cells in Graves' hyperthyroidism and ophthalmopathy. 10 ml fresh peripheral blood yielded the PBMCs. Template material for amplifying TCR beta CDR3 regions consisted of RNA transcripts. The HTBI set primed first-round TCR CDR3 RT-PCR. MiXCR, applied by TCRdb to the multiplex PCR reads, yields one record per CDR3 protein. The sample includes around 300,000 distinct CDR3 sequences, 10% to 15% seen only once; the top ten take almost 8%. The CDR3 has 13 residues. Germline CDR1 reads MGHDK; CDR2 reads SYGVNS. With 3 bases removed from V and 4 bases from J, the gap between germline ends came to 9 bases.

J is TRBJ1-1 and V is TRBV25-1; possibly TRBD1 for D (5 bases). The receptor was derived from a woman aged 30 to 39 with Graves' hyperthyroidism that later progressed to Graves' ophthalmopathy. The sample taken for sequencing was blood. CDR3 sequence (DNA): TGTGCCAGCAGTGATGGACATTTCACTGAAGCTTTCTTT. Its translation is CASSDGHFTEAFF.